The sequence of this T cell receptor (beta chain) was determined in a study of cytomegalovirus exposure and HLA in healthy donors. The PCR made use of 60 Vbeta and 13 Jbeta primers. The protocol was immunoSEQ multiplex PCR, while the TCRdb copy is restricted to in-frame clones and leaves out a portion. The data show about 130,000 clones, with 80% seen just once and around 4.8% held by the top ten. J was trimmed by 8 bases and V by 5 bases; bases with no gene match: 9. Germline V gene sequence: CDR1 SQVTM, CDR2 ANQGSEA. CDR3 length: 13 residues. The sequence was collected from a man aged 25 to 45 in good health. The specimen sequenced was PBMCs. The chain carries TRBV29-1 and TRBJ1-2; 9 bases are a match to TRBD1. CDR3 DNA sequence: TGCAGCGTTCCGGACAGGGGAGTGTGGGGCTACACCTTC. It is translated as CSVPDRGVWGYTF. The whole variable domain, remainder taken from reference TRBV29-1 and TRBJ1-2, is SAVISQKPSRDICQRGTSLTIQCQVDSQVTMMFWYRQQPGQSLTLIATANQGSEATYESGFVIDKFPISRPNLTFSTLTVSNMSPEDSSIYLCSVPDRGVWGYTFGSGTRLTVV.